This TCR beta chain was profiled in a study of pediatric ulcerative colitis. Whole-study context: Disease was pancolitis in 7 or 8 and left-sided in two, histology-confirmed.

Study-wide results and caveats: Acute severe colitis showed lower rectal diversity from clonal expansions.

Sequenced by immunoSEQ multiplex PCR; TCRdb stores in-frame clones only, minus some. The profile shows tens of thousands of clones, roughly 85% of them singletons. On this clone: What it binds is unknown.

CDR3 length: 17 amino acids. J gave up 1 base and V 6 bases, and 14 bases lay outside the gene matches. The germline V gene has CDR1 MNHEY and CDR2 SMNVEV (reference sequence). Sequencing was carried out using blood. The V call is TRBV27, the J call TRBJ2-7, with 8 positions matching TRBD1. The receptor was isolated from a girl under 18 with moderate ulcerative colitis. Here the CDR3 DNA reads TGTGCCAGCAGGAATCGGAAGGCGACAGGGGAGTCCTACGAGCAGTACTTC. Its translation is CASRNRKATGESYEQYF.